Following are 22 T cell receptor beta chains from one sample sequenced in a study of blood T cell repertoires in COVID-19. TCRdb's table, derived via immunoSEQ multiplex PCR, lists solely in-frame clones and lacks some. The sample lists hundreds of thousands of clones, 70% to 90% occurring once. The source material was PBMCs or T cells enriched from blood (not recorded which). The receptors were gathered from a young woman who had been exposed to COVID-19.

The chain couples TRBV5-7 to TRBJ2-7; 11 nucleotides agree with TRBD1. TRBV5-7 is filed as an ORF, its function uncertain. The CDR3 is 14 amino acids. Trimming cost V 7 bases and J 3 bases; bases outside gene matches: 6. Here the CDR3 DNA reads TGTGCCAGCGGCTACGGGACAGGGGGCTACGAGCAGTACTTC. It codes for CASGYGTGGYEQYF.

This clone was picked up one time. The chain has TRBV9 and TRBJ2-1; the match to TRBD2 covers 8 bases. With 3 bases clipped from V and 0 bases from J, the junction kept 2 bases outside the gene matches. This CDR3 region has 15 residues. Germline V CDR1 and CDR2: SGDLS, YYNGEE. The CDR3 DNA reads TGTGCCAGCAGCGAGAGCGGGAGCTCCTACAATGAGCAGTTCTTC. Residues: CASSESGSSYNEQFF.

The chain has TRBV2 and TRBJ2-2; 10 positions agree with TRBD2. V was clipped by 8 bases and J by 1 base; unmatched bases: 4. This CDR3 is built from 15 residues. The germline CDR1 and CDR2 sequences are SNHLY and FYNNEI. The CDR3 nucleotides read TGTGCCAGCGCCGGGACTAGCGTGAACACCGGGGAGCTGTTTTTT. It specifies CASAGTSVNTGELFF.

V and J are TRBV29-1 and TRBJ2-6, with D maybe TRBD1 (5 bases). Germline lookup yields CDR1 SQVTM and CDR2 ANQGSEA. This CDR3 is built from 16 residues. V lost 1 base, J lost 0 bases, and 10 bases lay in between. The CDR3 region has the DNA TGCAGCGTTGAAGTGCTCAGGGACTCTGGGGCCAACGTCCTGACTTTC. Its protein product is CSVEVLRDSGANVLTF.

This chain connects TRBV28 to TRBJ1-2, with no clear D. The CDR3 totals 16 residues. Between the trimmed V and J ends, which lost 3 bases and 4 bases, there was a span of 18 bases. Per the germline V gene, CDR1 is MDHEN and CDR2 is SYDVKM. CDR3 bases: TGTGCCAGCAGTTTTGTATGGGCAGAGCCCTTCTATGGCTACACCTTC. Encoded protein: CASSFVWAEPFYGYTF.

The chain combines TRBV24-1 with TRBJ1-2; D call uncertain. This CDR3 is built from 15 residues. Trimming took 5 bases from V and 4 from J, leaving 16 bases between them. From germline, CDR1 is KGHDR and CDR2 SFDVKD. In DNA form, the CDR3 reads TGTGCCACCAGTGTCGTCTGGCGGGCCCTCTATGGCTACACCTTC. Translation gives CATSVVWRALYGYTF.

This clone showed up just a few times. The V gene is TRBV19, the J gene TRBJ1-6, with 8 bases lining up with TRBD1. With 6 bases clipped from V and 9 bases from J, the junction kept 13 bases outside the gene matches. The germline V gene has CDR1 LNHDA and CDR2 SQIVND (reference sequence). This CDR3 is 16 amino acids long. CDR3 protein: CASSQVTTGGSSPLHF. CDR3 in DNA: TGTGCCAGTAGCCAAGTAACTACAGGGGGTAGTTCACCCCTCCACTTT.

The V gene is TRBV5-1, the J gene TRBJ2-2; possibly TRBD1 for D (7 bases). V shed 4 bases and J shed 4 bases, with 14 bases lying between them. CDR1 is SGHRS and CDR2 is YFSETQ in the germline V gene. The CDR3 consists of 15 residues. DNA for the CDR3: TGCGCCAGCAGCCGGGGGACAGAGTCCACCGGGGAGCTGTTTTTT. It yields the protein CASSRGTESTGELFF.

This sequence joins TRBV10-3 and TRBJ2-3; D not resolved. CDR3 length: 12 residues. Trimming took 5 bases from V and 4 from J, leaving 7 bases between them. Per germline, CDR1 ENHRY and CDR2 SYGVKD. The CDR3: CAISPSPDTQYF. In nucleotides, the CDR3 is TGTGCCATCAGTCCCTCCCCAGATACGCAGTATTTT.

This clone was found once. The CDR3 loop reads CASSLGFGQAFF. In DNA form, the CDR3 reads TGTGCCAGCAGCTTAGGATTCGGTCAAGCTTTCTTT. The chain employs TRBV7-2 and TRBJ1-1; D unresolved. V lost 1 base, J lost 9 bases, and 9 bases lay in between. Germline values: CDR1 SGHTA, CDR2 FQGNSA. CDR3 length equals 12 residues.

V usage is TRBV28 and J usage is TRBJ2-7; perhaps TRBD1 as D (5 bases). Looked up from germline, CDR1 is MDHEN and CDR2 is SYDVKM. This CDR3 has 13 residues. Trimming took off 10 bases at V and 2 bases at J, with 15 bases between the two ends. CDR3 amino acids: CATIEAGPYEQYF. The CDR3 nucleotides are TGTGCCACCATTGAGGCAGGGCCCTACGAGCAGTACTTC. Drawing the rest from reference TRBV28 and TRBJ2-7, the complete variable domain is DVKVTQSSRYLVKRTGEKVFLECVQDMDHENMFWYRQDPGLGLRLIYFSYDVKMKEKGDIPEGYSVSREKKERFSLILESASTNQTSMYLCATIEAGPYEQYFGPGTRLTVT.

J is TRBJ2-1 and V is TRBV4-3, with D maybe TRBD2 (7 bases). V gave up 0 bases and J gave up 3 bases, with 15 bases separating them. The CDR3 extends over 17 amino acids. Germline lookup yields CDR1 LGHNA and CDR2 YSLEER. CDR3: CASSQEGWGGLYNEQFF. The CDR3 region has the DNA TGCGCCAGCAGCCAAGAAGGGTGGGGGGGGCTCTACAATGAGCAGTTCTTC.

The V and J genes are TRBV6-6 and TRBJ2-7; 8 positions agree with TRBD1. Germline CDR1 is MNHNY and CDR2 is SVGAGI (reference sequence). This CDR3 is built from 13 residues. V was pared by 6 bases and J by 7 bases, with 8 bases of the junction left unmatched. This chain's CDR3 is CASSPRTGWEQYF. CDR3 in DNA: TGTGCCAGCAGCCCGCGGACAGGGTGGGAGCAGTACTTC.

The rearrangement uses TRBV7-2 and TRBJ2-3; 15 bases match TRBD2. V lost 6 bases to trimming and J lost 6 bases; unmatched junction nucleotides: 13. Germline V gene lookup returns CDR1 SGHTA and CDR2 FQGNSA. CDR3 size: 18 residues. This chain's CDR3 is CASRPPGLAGGTPDTQYF. As DNA, the CDR3 is TGTGCCAGCAGACCGCCGGGACTAGCGGGGGGCACACCTGATACGCAGTATTTT. The entire variable domain, with the rest obtained from reference TRBV7-2 and TRBJ2-3, is as follows: GAGVSQSPSNKVTEKGKDVELRCDPISGHTALYWYRQSLGQGLEFLIYFQGNSAPDKSGLPSDRFSAERTGGSVSTLTIQRTQQEDSAVYLCASRPPGLAGGTPDTQYFGPGTRLTVL.

The sample holds one count of this clone. The rearrangement uses TRBV7-2 and TRBJ2-7, with a weak D call TRBD1 (5 bases). Trimming removed 3 bases at V and 5 bases at J, with 8 bases between. The CDR3 runs 12 residues. Germline V CDR1 and CDR2: SGHTA, FQGNSA. CDR3 sequence (DNA): TGTGCCAGCAGCTTTTACAGGAACGAGCAGTACTTC. This gives the protein CASSFYRNEQYF. The whole variable domain, filled in from reference TRBV7-2 and TRBJ2-7, reads GAGVSQSPSNKVTEKGKDVELRCDPISGHTALYWYRQSLGQGLEFLIYFQGNSAPDKSGLPSDRFSAERTGGSVSTLTIQRTQQEDSAVYLCASSFYRNEQYFGPGTRLTVT.

The chain joins TRBV27 to TRBJ2-5; the D gene is possibly TRBD1 (6 bases). Germline V gene data show CDR1 as MNHEY and CDR2 as SMNVEV (reference sequence). V lost 0 bases and J 3 bases, leaving 8 bases between the germline ends. This CDR3 is built from 14 residues. CDR3 residues: CASSLSGAEETQYF. The CDR3 nucleotides read TGTGCCAGCAGTTTATCGGGGGCGGAAGAGACCCAGTACTTC.

The chain recombines TRBV5-6 with TRBJ1-5; TRBD1 is a possible D gene (5 bases). The CDR3 totals 15 residues. Trimming removed 4 bases at V and 5 bases at J, with 16 bases between. Germline V gene lookup returns CDR1 SGHDT and CDR2 YYEEEE. The CDR3 protein is CASSHRDGEDQPQHF. The CDR3 region has the DNA TGTGCCAGCAGCCACCGGGACGGGGAGGATCAGCCCCAGCATTTT.

The J gene is TRBJ2-7, the V gene TRBV5-1; unclear D gene. The ends were cut back, 0 bases at V and 6 bases at J, with 10 bases in the middle. There are 13 residues in the CDR3. The V gene's germline CDR1 is SGHRS and CDR2 YFSETQ. DNA for the CDR3: TGCGCCAGCAGCTTGGCCCTAGTTGGCGAGCAGTACTTC. As protein: CASSLALVGEQYF.

V is TRBV27 and J is TRBJ1-2; D call uncertain. CDR1 is MNHEY and CDR2 is SMNVEV in the germline V gene (reference sequence). V was trimmed by 6 bases and J by 0 bases, leaving 14 bases between them. The CDR3 extends over 15 amino acids. The CDR3 DNA sequence: TGTGCCAGCAGCAGCGGGCCTAGAACTAACTATGGCTACACCTTC. It encodes CASSSGPRTNYGYTF.

A word on this clone: Mismatch with germline at one junction end may stem from a read error. The chain recombines TRBV13 with TRBJ1-1; no firm D call. Per the germline V gene, CDR1 is PRHDT and CDR2 is FYEKMQ (reference sequence). This CDR3 is 13 amino acids long. The CDR3 region has the DNA TGTGCCAGCAGCCTAGGGCCTTTCGAGGAAGCTTTCTTT. It encodes CASSLGPFEEAFF.

This chain links TRBV5-1 with TRBJ2-3, with 8 bases lining up with TRBD1. The CDR3 loop spans 16 amino acids. The germline gives CDR1 SGHRS, CDR2 YFSETQ. With V trimmed by 1 base and J by 6 bases, 10 bases remained unmatched. The CDR3 here is CASSLTGQGRWDTQYF. The DNA of the CDR3 is TGCGCCAGCAGCTTGACCGGACAGGGCCGTTGGGATACGCAGTATTTT.

This chain uses TRBV10-3 with TRBJ2-2; 9 nucleotides agree with TRBD2. CDR1 and CDR2 (germline): ENHRY, SYGVKD. J was trimmed by 8 bases and V by 0 bases; bases with no gene match: 4. The CDR3 length is 15 residues. The CDR3 nucleotides read TGTGCCATCAGTGAGTCGGTGACTAGCGGTGGGGAGCTGTTTTTT. As protein: CAISESVTSGGELFF.